This TCR beta chain was identified during a study of identical twins. Germline V lookup: CDR1 ENHRY, CDR2 SYGVKD. This CDR3 is built from 15 residues. Worth noting for this clonotype: Its target is unknown.

Findings and caveats of the study: Researchers reported weaker excess twin sharing in beta out-of-frame sequences. Cord blood's abundant beta clonotypes had fewer insertions, unlike memory repertoires.

TCRdb re-derived calls from the 5' RACE reads in MiXCR, one entry per CDR3 protein. The table records approximately 1.8 million distinct CDR3 sequences, about 30% of them present only once. The chain is built from TRBV10-3 and TRBJ2-1, with 7 nucleotides matching TRBD2. Near its end, the DNA agrees better with TRBJ2-7, so the J call may be wrong. Sequenced: cord blood. This clonotype was sampled from a newborn girl in good health. The CDR3 DNA reads TGTGCCATCGGGTCGGGGGGTAGCTCCTACAATGAGCAGTACTTC. Its protein product is CAIGSGGSSYNEQYF.